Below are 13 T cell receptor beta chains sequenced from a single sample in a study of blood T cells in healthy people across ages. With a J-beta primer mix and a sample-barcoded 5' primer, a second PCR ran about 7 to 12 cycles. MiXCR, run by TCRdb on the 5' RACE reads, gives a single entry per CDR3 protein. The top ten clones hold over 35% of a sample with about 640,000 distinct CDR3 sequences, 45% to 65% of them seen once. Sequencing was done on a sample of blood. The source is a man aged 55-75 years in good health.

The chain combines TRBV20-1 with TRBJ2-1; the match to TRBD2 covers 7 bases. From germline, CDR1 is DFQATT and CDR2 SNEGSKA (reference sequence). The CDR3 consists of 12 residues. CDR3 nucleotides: TGCAGCAGCGGGGACTCCTACAATGAGCAGTTCTTC. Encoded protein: CSSGDSYNEQFF.

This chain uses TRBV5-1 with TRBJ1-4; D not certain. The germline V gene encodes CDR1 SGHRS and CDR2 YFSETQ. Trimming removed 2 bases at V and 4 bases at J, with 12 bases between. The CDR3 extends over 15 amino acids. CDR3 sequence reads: CASSFSGVINEKLFF. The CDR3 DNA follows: TGCGCCAGCAGCTTCTCCGGGGTAATTAATGAAAAACTGTTTTTT.

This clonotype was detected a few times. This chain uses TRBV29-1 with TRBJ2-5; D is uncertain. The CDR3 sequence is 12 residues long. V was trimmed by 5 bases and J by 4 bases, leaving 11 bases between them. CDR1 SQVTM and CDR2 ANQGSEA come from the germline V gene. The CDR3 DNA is TGCAGCGTTACGACAACGGGAGAGACCCAGTACTTC. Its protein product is CSVTTTGETQYF.

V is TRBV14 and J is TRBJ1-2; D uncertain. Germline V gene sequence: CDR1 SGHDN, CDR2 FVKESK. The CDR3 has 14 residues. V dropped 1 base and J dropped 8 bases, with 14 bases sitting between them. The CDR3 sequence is CASSQGTGEEGYTF. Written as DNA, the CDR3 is TGTGCCAGCAGCCAAGGGACTGGGGAAGAAGGCTACACCTTC. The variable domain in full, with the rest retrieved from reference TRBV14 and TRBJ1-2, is EAGVTQFPSHSVIEKGQTVTLRCDPISGHDNLYWYRRVMGKEIKFLLHFVKESKQDESGMPNNRFLAERTGGTYSTLKVQPAELEDSGVYFCASSQGTGEEGYTFGSGTRLTVV.

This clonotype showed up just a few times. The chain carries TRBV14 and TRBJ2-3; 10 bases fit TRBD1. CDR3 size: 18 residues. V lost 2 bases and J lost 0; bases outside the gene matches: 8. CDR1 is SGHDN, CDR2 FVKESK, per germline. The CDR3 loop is CASSQLGQGLRSTDTQYF. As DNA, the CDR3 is TGTGCCAGCAGCCAACTGGGACAGGGGTTAAGAAGCACAGATACGCAGTATTTT.

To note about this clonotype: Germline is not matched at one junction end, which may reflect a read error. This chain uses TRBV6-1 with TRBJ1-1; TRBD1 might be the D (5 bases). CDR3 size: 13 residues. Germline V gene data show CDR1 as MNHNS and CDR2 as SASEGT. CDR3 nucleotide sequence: TGTGCCAGCAGTGGACAGCGGAACATTGAAGCTTTCTTT. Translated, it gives CASSGQRNIEAFF.

In DNA form, the CDR3 reads TGCAGCGTTGGGATCCCAACTAATGAAAAACTGTTTTTT. Protein sequence: CSVGIPTNEKLFF. The rearrangement links TRBV29-1 to TRBJ1-4; D uncertain. Trimming took 4 bases from V and 0 from J, leaving 6 bases between them. The CDR3 is 13 residues long. The germline V gene encodes CDR1 SQVTM and CDR2 ANQGSEA.

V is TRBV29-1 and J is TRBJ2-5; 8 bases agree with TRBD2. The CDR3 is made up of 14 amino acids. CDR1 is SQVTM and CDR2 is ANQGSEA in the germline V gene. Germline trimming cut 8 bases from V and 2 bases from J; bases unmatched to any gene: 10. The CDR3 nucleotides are TGCAGCTCCGGGCGGGGGGCGGATCAAGAGACCCAGTACTTC. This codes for CSSGRGADQETQYF.

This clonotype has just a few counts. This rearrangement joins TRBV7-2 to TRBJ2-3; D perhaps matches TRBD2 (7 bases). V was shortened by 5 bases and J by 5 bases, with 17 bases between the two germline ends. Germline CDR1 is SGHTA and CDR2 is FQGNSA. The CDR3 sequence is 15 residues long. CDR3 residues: CASSRRRGGVDTQYF. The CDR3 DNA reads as TGTGCCAGCAGCCGCCGGAGGGGGGGCGTAGATACGCAGTATTTT.

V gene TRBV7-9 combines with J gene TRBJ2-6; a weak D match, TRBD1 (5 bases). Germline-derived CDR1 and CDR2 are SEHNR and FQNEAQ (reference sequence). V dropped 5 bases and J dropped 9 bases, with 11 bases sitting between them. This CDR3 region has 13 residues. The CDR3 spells CASSPGQGNVLTF. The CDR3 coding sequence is TGTGCCAGCAGCCCAGGGCAAGGCAACGTCCTGACTTTC.

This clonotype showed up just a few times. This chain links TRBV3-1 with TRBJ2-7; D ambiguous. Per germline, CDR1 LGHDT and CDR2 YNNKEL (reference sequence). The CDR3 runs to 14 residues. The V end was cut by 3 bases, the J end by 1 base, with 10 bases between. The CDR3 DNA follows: TGTGCCAGCAGCCAGAGCCTCCGGTCCTACGAGCAGTACTTC. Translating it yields CASSQSLRSYEQYF.

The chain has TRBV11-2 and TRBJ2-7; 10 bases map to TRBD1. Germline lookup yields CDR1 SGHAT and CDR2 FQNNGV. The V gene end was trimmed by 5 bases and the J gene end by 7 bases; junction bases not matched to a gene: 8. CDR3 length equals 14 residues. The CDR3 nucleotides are TGTGCCAGCAGCGCTCTGACAGGGGGCGCAGAGCAGTACTTC. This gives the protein CASSALTGGAEQYF.

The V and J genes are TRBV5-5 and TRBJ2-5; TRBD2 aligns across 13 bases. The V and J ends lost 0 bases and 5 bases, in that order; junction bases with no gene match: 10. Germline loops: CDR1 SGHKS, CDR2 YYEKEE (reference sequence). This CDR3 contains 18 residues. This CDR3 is CASSLATSGGPATETQYF. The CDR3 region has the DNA TGTGCCAGCAGCTTGGCGACTAGCGGGGGGCCCGCTACGGAGACCCAGTACTTC.